A selection of T cell receptor beta chains follows, all from one sample in a study of cytomegalovirus exposure and HLA in healthy donors. The repertoire was sequenced with immunoSEQ multiplex PCR; TCRdb's copy has only in-frame clones and lacks some. The sample carries fewer than 200,000 clones, approximately 76% recorded once. Sequenced material: PBMCs. The receptor set was obtained from a female donor in good health and CMV-seronegative. The CDR3 runs from the conserved cysteine through the conserved F or W. D genes are given only for firm matches. Size tells how often a clone was seen (once, few, many) or the class of an expanded clone, and some rows leave it out.

.,.,TRBJ1-1,TRBV5-4,TGTGCCAGCAGCTTACAGCTACTTAACACTGAAGCTTTCTTT,CASSLQLLNTEAFF
.,.,TRBJ1-3,TRBV5-1,TGCGCCAGCAGCTTGACAGGGCTTGGAAACACCATATATTTT,CASSLTGLGNTIYF
.,TRBD1,TRBJ1-3,TRBV29-1,TGCAGCGTAGGACAGGGCTTCTCTGGAAACACCATATATTTT,CSVGQGFSGNTIYF
.,TRBD2,TRBJ2-3,TRBV2,TGTGCCAGCAGTGAGCCTAGCGGGGCAAATACGCAGTATTTT,CASSEPSGANTQYF
.,TRBD2,TRBJ2-7,TRBV15,TGTGCCACCAAGCGGGAGGAAAGCTCCTACGAGCAGTACTTC,CATKREESSYEQYF
.,.,TRBJ1-1,TRBV6-5,TGTGCCAGCAGCCGGGGAAACACTGAAGCTTTCTTT,CASSRGNTEAFF
.,TRBD1,TRBJ2-7,TRBV10-3,TGTGCCACCGGACTCCGATCAGGGGGACAGGGGGCCTACGAGCAGTACTTC,CATGLRSGGQGAYEQYF
.,TRBD1,TRBJ1-2,TRBV5-1,TGCGCCAGCAGCTTCGCCGGGACAGGGGAAGGCTACACCTTC,CASSFAGTGEGYTF
.,.,TRBJ1-1,TRBV19,TGTGCCAGTAGCGAAATGACAGCTGAAGCTTTCTTT,CASSEMTAEAFF
.,TRBD1,TRBJ1-6,TRBV4-2,TGTGCCAGCAGCCAAGGACTCGGACAGGTCGGATCACCCCTCCACTTT,CASSQGLGQVGSPLHF
few,.,TRBJ1-4,TRBV30,TGTGCCTGGAGTAAAGACACAGAAGATGAAAAACTGTTTTTT,CAWSKDTEDEKLFF
.,TRBD2,TRBJ2-2,TRBV18,TGTGCCAGCTCTCGCGGACTAGTGATTGGAACCGGGGAGCTGTTTTTT,CASSRGLVIGTGELFF
.,TRBD1,TRBJ1-5,TRBV11-2,TGTGCCAGCAGCCAAGCAGGGGGCGGGAATCAGCCCCAGCATTTT,CASSQAGGGNQPQHF
.,.,TRBJ1-2,TRBV30,TGTGCCTGGAGGGAAACAGGGAACCGGGGTGGCTACACCTTC,CAWRETGNRGGYTF
.,.,TRBJ2-7,TRBV7-2,TGTGCCAGCAGCTTAGCGAAACAGGTCTTCTACGAGCAGTACTTC,CASSLAKQVFYEQYF
.,TRBD2,TRBJ2-2,TRBV7-9,TGTGCCAGCGGCGGGAGACTAGCGGATACCAACACCGGGGAGCTGTTTTTT,CASGGRLADTNTGELFF
.,.,TRBJ1-4,TRBV5-4,TGTGCCAGCAGCTTGGACTCGGGGAGTGAAAAACTGTTTTTT,CASSLDSGSEKLFF
few,TRBD2,TRBJ2-7,TRBV7-9,TGTGCCAGCAGCGCCCCTAGCGGAGAGAGCTCCTACGAGCAGTACTTC,CASSAPSGESSYEQYF
.,.,TRBJ2-4,TRBV6-5,TGTGCCAGCAGTGGGGGACTGGGAAACATTCAGTACTTC,CASSGGLGNIQYF
.,TRBD1,TRBJ1-4,TRBV7-2,TGTGCCAGCAGCCCGGACAGGGGGCCCAAAAAACTGTTTTTT,CASSPDRGPKKLFF
.,TRBD1,TRBJ2-7,TRBV7-2,TGTGCCAGCAGCTGGGCCGGGACAGGGGCCTACGAGCAGTACTTC,CASSWAGTGAYEQYF
.,TRBD1,TRBJ1-2,TRBV9,TGTGCCAGCAGCACCTCTCCACAGGGGCCTTATGGCTACACCTTC,CASSTSPQGPYGYTF
.,TRBD1,TRBJ1-1,TRBV6-5,TGTGCCAGCGGGACAGGGACCTTGGACACTGAAGCTTTCTTT,CASGTGTLDTEAFF
once,TRBD1,TRBJ2-1,TRBV10-1,TGCGCCAGCAGTGGCGGGACAGGGGTTGAGCAGTTCTTC,CASSGGTGVEQFF
.,TRBD1,TRBJ1-1,TRBV6-6,TGTGCCAGCAGTTCGACAGGGGGGTACACTGAAGCTTTCTTT,CASSSTGGYTEAFF